The 2 T cell receptor beta chains below all came from one sample that was sequenced in a study of identifying expanded T cells in peripheral blood. Sequencing was performed with immunoSEQ multiplex PCR; in TCRdb, only in-frame clones are kept and a portion is missing. The sample contains about 78,000 clones, 70% to 90% of which appear only once. Sequenced input: blood. The source of these receptors is a person between 18 and 69 years old in good health.

The J gene is TRBJ1-1, the V gene TRBV7-3, with D hard to call. The length of the CDR3 is 14 residues. V lost 2 bases and J lost 3, with 10 bases in between. Looked up from germline, CDR1 is SGHTA and CDR2 is FQGTGA. The CDR3 region is CASSLGIRDTEAFF. The CDR3, as DNA: TGTGCCAGCAGCTTAGGTATAAGGGACACTGAAGCTTTCTTT.

V gene TRBV7-9 combines with J gene TRBJ2-2; TRBD1 might be the D (6 bases). The germline V and J ends were trimmed by 1 base and 6 bases, with 18 bases remaining between them. Germline V gene data show CDR1 as SEHNR and CDR2 as FQNEAQ (reference sequence). The length of the CDR3 is 17 residues. CDR3 nucleotides: TGTGCCAGCAGCTTAGGGCCGGCAGGGGCCAACGCCGGGGAGCTGTTTTTT. Encoded protein: CASSLGPAGANAGELFF.